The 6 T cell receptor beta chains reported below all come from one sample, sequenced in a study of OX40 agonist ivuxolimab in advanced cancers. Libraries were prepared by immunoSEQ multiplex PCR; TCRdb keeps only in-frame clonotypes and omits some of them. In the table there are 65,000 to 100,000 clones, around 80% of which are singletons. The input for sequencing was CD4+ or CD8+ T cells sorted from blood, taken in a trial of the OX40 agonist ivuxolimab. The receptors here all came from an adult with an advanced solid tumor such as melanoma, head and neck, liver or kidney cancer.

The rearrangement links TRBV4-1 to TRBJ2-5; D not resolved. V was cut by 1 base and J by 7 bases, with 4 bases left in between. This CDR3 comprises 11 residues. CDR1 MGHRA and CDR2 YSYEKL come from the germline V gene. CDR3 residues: CASSQVGTQYF. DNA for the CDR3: TGCGCCAGCAGCCAAGTCGGGACCCAGTACTTC.

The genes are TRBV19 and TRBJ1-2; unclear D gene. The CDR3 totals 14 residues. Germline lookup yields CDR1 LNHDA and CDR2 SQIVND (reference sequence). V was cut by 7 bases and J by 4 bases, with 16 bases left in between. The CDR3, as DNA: TGTGCCAGTAAGGAGAAGGGTTTTGTCTATGGCTACACCTTC. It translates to CASKEKGFVYGYTF. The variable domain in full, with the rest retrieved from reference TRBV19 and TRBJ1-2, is DGGITQSPKYLFRKEGQNVTLSCEQNLNHDAMYWYRQDPGQGLRLIYYSQIVNDFQKGDIAEGYSVSREKKESFPLTVTSAQKNPTAFYLCASKEKGFVYGYTFGSGTRLTVV.

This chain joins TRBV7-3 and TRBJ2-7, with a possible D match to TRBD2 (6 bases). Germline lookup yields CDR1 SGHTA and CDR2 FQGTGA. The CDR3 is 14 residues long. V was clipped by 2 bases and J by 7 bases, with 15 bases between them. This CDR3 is CASSLGPRAGEQYF. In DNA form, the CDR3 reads TGTGCCAGCAGCTTAGGTCCGCGGGCGGGAGAGCAGTACTTC.

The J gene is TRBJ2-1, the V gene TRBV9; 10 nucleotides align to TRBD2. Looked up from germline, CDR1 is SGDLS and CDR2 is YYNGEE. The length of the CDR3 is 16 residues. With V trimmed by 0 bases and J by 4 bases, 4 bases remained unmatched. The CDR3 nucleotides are TGTGCCAGCAGCGTAGATCGACTAGCGGGTTACAATGAGCAGTTCTTC. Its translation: CASSVDRLAGYNEQFF. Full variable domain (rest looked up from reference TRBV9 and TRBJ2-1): DSGVTQTPKHLITATGQRVTLRCSPRSGDLSVYWYQQSLDQGLQFLIQYYNGEERAKGNILERFSAQQFPDLHSELNLSSLELGDSALYFCASSVDRLAGYNEQFFGPGTRLTVL.

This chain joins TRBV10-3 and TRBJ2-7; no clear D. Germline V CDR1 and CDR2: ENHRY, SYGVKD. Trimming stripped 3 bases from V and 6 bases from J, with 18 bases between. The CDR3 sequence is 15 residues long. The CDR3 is CAISDATVVWGEQYF. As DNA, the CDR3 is TGTGCCATCAGTGATGCGACGGTGGTATGGGGCGAGCAGTACTTC.

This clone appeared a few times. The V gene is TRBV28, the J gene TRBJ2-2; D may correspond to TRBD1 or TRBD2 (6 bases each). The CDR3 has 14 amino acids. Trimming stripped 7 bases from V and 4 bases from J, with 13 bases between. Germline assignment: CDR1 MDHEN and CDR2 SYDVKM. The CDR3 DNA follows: TGTGCCAGCACCTCTGAGGGGGGCACCGGGGAGCTGTTTTTT. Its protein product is CASTSEGGTGELFF. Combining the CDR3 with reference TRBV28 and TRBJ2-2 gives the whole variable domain DVKVTQSSRYLVKRTGEKVFLECVQDMDHENMFWYRQDPGLGLRLIYFSYDVKMKEKGDIPEGYSVSREKKERFSLILESASTNQTSMYLCASTSEGGTGELFFGEGSRLTVL.